Sequencing of this T cell receptor beta chain was carried out in a study of T cell responses to AZD1222 COVID-19 vaccine. Overall study findings and caveats: The CD4 TCRs associated with vaccination extended across spike and predominated at 160-218 and 743-854. With two AZD1222 doses given, Spike-specific TCR breadth and depth both rose.

Some clones are missing from TCRdb's copy, which holds only in-frame ones; the method was immunoSEQ multiplex PCR. The table has over 150,000 clones, around 88% seen once; the top ten hold roughly 1.1%. Trimming took 5 bases from V and 5 from J, leaving 18 bases between them. Germline V gene data show CDR1 as SGHAT and CDR2 as FQNNGV. The CDR3 is 15 amino acids. With respect to this clone: The antigen remains undetermined.

Material: peripheral blood, obtained 28 days after the second AZD1222 dose. The chain combines TRBV11-2 with TRBJ1-2, with D maybe TRBD1 (5 bases). The sequence was obtained from an adult who received the AZD1222 COVID-19 vaccine. This CDR3 reads CASSVTPRGGYGYTF. The CDR3 DNA reads TGTGCCAGCAGCGTAACCCCGCGGGGCGGTTATGGCTACACCTTC.